This TCR beta chain was identified during a study of blood T cell repertoires in COVID-19 (dated by TCRdb to 2018 to 2020). Concerning the study at large: Samples covering the acute and convalescent phases of COVID-19 were provided by collaborators in the United States, Italy and Spain. The material from the prospective study consisted of cDNA or gDNA derived from T cells, B-cell-depleted T cells, or PBMCs. The dataset comprised deeply sampled blood TCRbeta repertoires from subjects exposed to, actively infected with, or recovered from COVID-19. The repertoires were made available in a free public database intended to serve as a resource for research on the immune response to SARS-CoV-2. The samples were drawn from two sources: the first 160 participants of the ongoing ImmuneRACE study, and 1,254 subjects contributed by 6 global collaborators. Sample metadata almost always included a de-identified subject ID, COVID-19 status, age in years and sex. Where available, HLA class I and class II types were taken from metadata supplied by the sample provider and were not determined by assay-based typing. The paper as a whole reports these results and caveats: The quantity of clinical and demographic metadata differed by source and by participant and was supplied without curation.

Notes on this clone: It lacks a known antigen. Base qualities are not at hand, and no much larger clone is one base apart.

The V and J ends are trimmed by 0 bases and 3 bases, leaving 6 bases between them. The CDR3 numbers 14 residues from cysteine through phenylalanine. Only the CDR3 part of the read is kept: 42 bases, read in frame from the first base. The germline V gene (reference sequence) gives CDR1 as SGHNT and CDR2 as YYREEE. Collaborating institutions collected whole blood in K2EDTA tubes following their own protocols. For TCRbeta analysis, collaborators shipped samples in one of three forms: frozen whole blood, isolated PBMCs, or DNA extracted from either of those sample types. The immunoSEQ Assay, a bias-controlled multiplex PCR, was used to amplify TCRbeta CDR3 regions from genomic DNA. As for how the authors treated the data: The number of nucleated cells in each sample was estimated from the amplification of reference gene primers within the assay. Sequence reads were collapsed and filtered to measure the absolute abundance of every unique TCRbeta CDR3 rearrangement. For each sample, productive Simpson clonality was calculated by taking the square root of Simpson's diversity index across productive rearrangements. TCRdb re-hosts the immuneACCESS table, in-frame sequences only. Its copies lack some clones; in the studies checked, an unresolved V gene accounts for under half of them, and the cause for the rest is not known. That table is the source of V, J and clone size, and D and trimming were worked out from the DNA. Recorded for this sample are 100,000 to 120,000 clones; 70% to 90% of them occurred a single time. The biggest ten clones account for more than 4% of the sample.

The sequence was obtained from a human donor in a cohort sampled during active COVID-19. The V and J segments used are TRBV5-4 and TRBJ1-4, with the D gene call left open. Sequenced: peripheral blood. The nucleotide sequence is TGTGCCAGCAGCTTGGGCCAGGCTAATGAAAAACTGTTTTTT. It translates as CASSLGQANEKLFF.